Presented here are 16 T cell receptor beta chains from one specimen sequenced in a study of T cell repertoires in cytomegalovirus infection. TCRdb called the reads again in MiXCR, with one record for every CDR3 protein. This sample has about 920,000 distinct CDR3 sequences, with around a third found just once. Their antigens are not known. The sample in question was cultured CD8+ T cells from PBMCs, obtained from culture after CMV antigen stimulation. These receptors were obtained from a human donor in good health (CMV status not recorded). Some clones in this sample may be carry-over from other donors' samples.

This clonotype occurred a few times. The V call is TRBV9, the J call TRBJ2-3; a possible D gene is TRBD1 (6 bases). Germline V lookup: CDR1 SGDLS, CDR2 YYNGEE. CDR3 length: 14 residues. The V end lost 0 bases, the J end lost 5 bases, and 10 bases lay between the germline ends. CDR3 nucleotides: TGTGCCAGCAGCGTAGGGCAGGGGAGAGATACGCAGTATTTT. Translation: CASSVGQGRDTQYF. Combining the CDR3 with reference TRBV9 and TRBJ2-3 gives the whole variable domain DSGVTQTPKHLITATGQRVTLRCSPRSGDLSVYWYQQSLDQGLQFLIQYYNGEERAKGNILERFSAQQFPDLHSELNLSSLELGDSALYFCASSVGQGRDTQYFGPGTRLTVL.

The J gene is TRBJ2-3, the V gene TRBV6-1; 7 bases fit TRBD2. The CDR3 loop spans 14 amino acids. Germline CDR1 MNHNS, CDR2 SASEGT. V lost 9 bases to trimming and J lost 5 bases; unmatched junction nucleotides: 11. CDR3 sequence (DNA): TGTGCCAGTTGTTGGACTAGTTCGTTAGATACGCAGTATTTT. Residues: CASCWTSSLDTQYF.

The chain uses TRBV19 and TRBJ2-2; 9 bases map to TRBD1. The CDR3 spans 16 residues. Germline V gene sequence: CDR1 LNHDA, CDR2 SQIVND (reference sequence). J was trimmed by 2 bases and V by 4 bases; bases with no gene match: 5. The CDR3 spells CASSTLGQGNTGELFF. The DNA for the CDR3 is TGTGCCAGTAGTACGTTGGGACAGGGAAACACCGGGGAGCTGTTTTTT.

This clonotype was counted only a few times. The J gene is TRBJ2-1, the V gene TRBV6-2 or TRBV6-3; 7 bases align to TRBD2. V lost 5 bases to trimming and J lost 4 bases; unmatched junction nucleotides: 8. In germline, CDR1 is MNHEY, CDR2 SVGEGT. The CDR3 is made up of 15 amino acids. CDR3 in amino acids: CASSHRDYLYNEQFF. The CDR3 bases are TGTGCCAGCAGTCACCGGGACTACCTATACAATGAGCAGTTCTTC.

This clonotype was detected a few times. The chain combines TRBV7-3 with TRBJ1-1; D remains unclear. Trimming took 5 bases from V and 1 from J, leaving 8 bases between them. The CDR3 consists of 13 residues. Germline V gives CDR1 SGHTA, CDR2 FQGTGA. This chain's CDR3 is CASSDIGNTEAFF. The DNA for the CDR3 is TGTGCCAGCAGCGATATAGGGAACACTGAAGCTTTCTTT.

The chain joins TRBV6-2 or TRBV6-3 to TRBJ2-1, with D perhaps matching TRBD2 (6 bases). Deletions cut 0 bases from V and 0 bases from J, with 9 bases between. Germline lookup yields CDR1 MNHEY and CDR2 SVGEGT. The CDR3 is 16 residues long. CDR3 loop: CASSYSTRSSYNEQFF. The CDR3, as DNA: TGTGCCAGCAGTTACTCGACTAGGAGCTCCTACAATGAGCAGTTCTTC.

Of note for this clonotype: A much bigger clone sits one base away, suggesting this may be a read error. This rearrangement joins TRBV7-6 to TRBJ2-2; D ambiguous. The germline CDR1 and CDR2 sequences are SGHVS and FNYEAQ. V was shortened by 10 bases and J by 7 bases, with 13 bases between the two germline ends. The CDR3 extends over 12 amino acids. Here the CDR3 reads CANSPRGGELFF. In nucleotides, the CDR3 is TGTGCCAACAGTCCCCGAGGCGGGGAGCTGTTTTTT.

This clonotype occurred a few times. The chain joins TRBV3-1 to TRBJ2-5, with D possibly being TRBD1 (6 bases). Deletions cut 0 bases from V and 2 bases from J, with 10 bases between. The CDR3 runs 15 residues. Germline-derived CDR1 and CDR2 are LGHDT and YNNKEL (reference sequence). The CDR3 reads CASSQESGDQETQYF. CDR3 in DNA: TGTGCCAGCAGCCAAGAGTCAGGGGATCAAGAGACCCAGTACTTC.

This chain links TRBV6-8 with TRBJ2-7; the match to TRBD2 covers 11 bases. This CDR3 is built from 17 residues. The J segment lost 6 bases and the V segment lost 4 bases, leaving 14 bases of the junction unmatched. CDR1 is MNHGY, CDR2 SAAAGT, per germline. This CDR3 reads CASSSPPPGLAAIEQYV. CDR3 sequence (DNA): TGTGCCAGCAGTTCCCCACCCCCGGGACTAGCGGCCATCGAGCAGTACGTC.

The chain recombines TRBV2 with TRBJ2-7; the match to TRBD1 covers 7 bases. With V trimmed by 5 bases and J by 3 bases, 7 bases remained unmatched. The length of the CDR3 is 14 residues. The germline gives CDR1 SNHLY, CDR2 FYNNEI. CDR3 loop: CASSQGQIRYEQYV. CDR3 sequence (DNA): TGTGCCAGCAGTCAGGGACAGATTCGCTACGAGCAGTACGTC.

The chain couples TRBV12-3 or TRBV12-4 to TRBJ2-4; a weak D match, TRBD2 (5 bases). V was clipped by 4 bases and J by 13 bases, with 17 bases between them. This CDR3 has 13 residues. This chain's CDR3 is CASSSVPRLAQYF. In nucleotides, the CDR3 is TGTGCCAGCAGTTCGGTCCCTCGTTTAGCGCAGTACTTC.

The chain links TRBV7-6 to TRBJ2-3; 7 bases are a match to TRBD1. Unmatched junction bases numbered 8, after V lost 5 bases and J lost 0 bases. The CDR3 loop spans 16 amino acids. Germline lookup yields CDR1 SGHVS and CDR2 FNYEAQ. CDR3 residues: CASSPRGPTSTDTQYF. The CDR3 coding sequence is TGTGCCAGCAGCCCTAGGGGGCCTACTAGCACAGATACGCAGTATTTT.

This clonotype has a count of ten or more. Written as DNA, the CDR3 is TGTGCCAGCAGCAGACAGGACCCCGAGGGCACCATATATTTT. Its translation: CASSRQDPEGTIYF. This chain connects TRBV6-1 to TRBJ1-3; a weak D match, TRBD1 (6 bases). Trimming removed 6 bases from V and 9 bases from J, with 18 bases in between. The CDR3 extends over 14 amino acids. Germline assignment: CDR1 MNHNS and CDR2 SASEGT.

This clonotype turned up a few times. CDR3 sequence: CASSPPGGGGEQYV. The CDR3 nucleotides read TGTGCCAGCAGCCCCCCGGGGGGGGGAGGGGAGCAGTACGTC. J is TRBJ2-7 and V is TRBV28, with TRBD2 matching 8 bases. V lost 6 bases and J lost 7; bases outside the gene matches: 11. CDR1 MDHEN and CDR2 SYDVKM come from the germline V gene. The CDR3 runs to 14 residues.

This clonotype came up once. The CDR3 nucleotides read TGTGCCAGCAGACCGGACTTACGCCACGAGCAGTACGTC. Encoded protein: CASRPDLRHEQYV. V gene TRBV11-2 combines with J gene TRBJ2-7; the D gene is possibly TRBD2 (5 bases). V lost 6 bases, J lost 5 bases, and 14 bases lay in between. This CDR3 is 13 amino acids long. Germline V gene lookup returns CDR1 SGHAT and CDR2 FQNNGV.

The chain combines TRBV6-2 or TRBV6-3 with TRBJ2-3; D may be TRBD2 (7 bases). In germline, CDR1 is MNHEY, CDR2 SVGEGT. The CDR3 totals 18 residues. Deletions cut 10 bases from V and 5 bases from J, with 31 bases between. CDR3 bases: TGTGCCACCAGCGGGGCGGGGGCAACAAATACTTTCCAAGATACGCAGTATTTT. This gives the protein CATSGAGATNTFQDTQYF.